The entry below describes one T cell receptor beta chain. No antigen is known for it. The sample belongs to a study of blood T cells in healthy people across ages. Study observations and caveats: Bulk PBMC profiling left naive and antigen-experienced comparisons inconclusive. Observed TCR beta diversity per million T cells went down as age went up. This fall followed a roughly linear course with age.

Then a second PCR, running about 7 to 11 cycles, was carried out with a sample-barcoded 5' primer and a J-beta primer mix. Using its own MiXCR run on the 5' RACE reads, TCRdb lists one record per CDR3 protein. Of 600,000 or so distinct CDR3 sequences in the sample, less than 35% were seen once. The CDR3 length is 14 residues. V was trimmed by 3 bases and J by 4 bases, leaving 15 bases between them. Germline CDR1 is DFQATT and CDR2 is SNEGSKA (reference sequence). PBMCs, at least 6.5 million per sample, were isolated. The clonotype originates from a woman aged 80 or over in good health. The sample was blood. The chain employs TRBV20-1 and TRBJ1-2; no definite D call. CDR3 in DNA: TGCAGTGCTAGTGGCCCGGATCGCTTCTATGGCTACACCTTC. Translating it yields CSASGPDRFYGYTF.